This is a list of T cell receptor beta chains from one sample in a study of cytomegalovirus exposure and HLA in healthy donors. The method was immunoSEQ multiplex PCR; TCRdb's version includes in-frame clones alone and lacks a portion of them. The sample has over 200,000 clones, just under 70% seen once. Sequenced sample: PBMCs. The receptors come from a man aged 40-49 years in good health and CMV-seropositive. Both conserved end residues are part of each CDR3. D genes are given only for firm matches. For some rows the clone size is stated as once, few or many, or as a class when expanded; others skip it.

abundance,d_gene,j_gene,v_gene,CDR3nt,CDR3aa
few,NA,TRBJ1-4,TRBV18,TGTGCCAGCTCACCCTCTTGGCAGTTTGATGAAAAACTGTTTTTT,CASSPSWQFDEKLFF
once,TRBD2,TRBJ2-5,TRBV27,TGTGCCAGCAGTTTTCGTAGCGGGGGGTCGACCCAGTACTTC,CASSFRSGGSTQYF
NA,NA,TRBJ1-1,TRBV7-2,TGTGCCAGCAGCTTCCGGGGAGGTCCCACTGAAGCTTTCTTT,CASSFRGGPTEAFF
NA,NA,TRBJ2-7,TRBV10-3,TGTGCCATCAGTGAGTCGAGTGGCGGAACCTACGAGCAGTACTTC,CAISESSGGTYEQYF
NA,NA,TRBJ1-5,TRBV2,TGTGCCAGTCGGGGGGCAGGGGAAGGACAGCCCCAGCATTTT,CASRGAGEGQPQHF
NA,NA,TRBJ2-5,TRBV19,TGTGCCAGTAGTATGGGACTCCTGGAGGGGGAGACCCAGTACTTC,CASSMGLLEGETQYF
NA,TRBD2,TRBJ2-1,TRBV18,TGTGCCAGCTCACCAGGAAGCGGGAACTACAATGAGCAGTTCTTC,CASSPGSGNYNEQFF
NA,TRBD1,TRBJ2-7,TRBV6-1,TGTGCCAGCAGTCGGACAGGGCAGGAGCAGTACTTC,CASSRTGQEQYF
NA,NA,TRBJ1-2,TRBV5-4,TGTGCCAGCAGCCTGCCCGGGGGGGGCGGCTACACCTTC,CASSLPGGGGYTF
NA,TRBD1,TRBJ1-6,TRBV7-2,TGTGCCAGCAGCTTAGAGGGACAGGACGCCGAGGGGTATTCACCCCTCCACTTT,CASSLEGQDAEGYSPLHF
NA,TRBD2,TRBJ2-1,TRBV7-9,TGTGCGAGACCCCCGGGGACTAGCGACATAAATGAGCAGTTCTTC,CARPPGTSDINEQFF
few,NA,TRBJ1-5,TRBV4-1,TGCGCCAGCAGCCCGGTGCAGGCCGTCGGCAATCAGCCCCAGCATTTT,CASSPVQAVGNQPQHF
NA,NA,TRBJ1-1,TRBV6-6,TGTGCCAGCAGTTATTGGCAGACTGAAGCTTTCTTT,CASSYWQTEAFF
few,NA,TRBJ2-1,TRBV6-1,TGTGCCAGCAGTGAAAACGGTGAGCAGTTCTTC,CASSENGEQFF
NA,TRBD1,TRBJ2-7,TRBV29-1,TGCAGCGTCCTCTACTCGGGACAGGGCTCCTACGAGCAGTACTTC,CSVLYSGQGSYEQYF
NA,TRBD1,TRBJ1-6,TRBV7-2,TGTGCCAGCAGCTTAACAGGGGGCGGAAAATCACCCCTCCACTTT,CASSLTGGGKSPLHF